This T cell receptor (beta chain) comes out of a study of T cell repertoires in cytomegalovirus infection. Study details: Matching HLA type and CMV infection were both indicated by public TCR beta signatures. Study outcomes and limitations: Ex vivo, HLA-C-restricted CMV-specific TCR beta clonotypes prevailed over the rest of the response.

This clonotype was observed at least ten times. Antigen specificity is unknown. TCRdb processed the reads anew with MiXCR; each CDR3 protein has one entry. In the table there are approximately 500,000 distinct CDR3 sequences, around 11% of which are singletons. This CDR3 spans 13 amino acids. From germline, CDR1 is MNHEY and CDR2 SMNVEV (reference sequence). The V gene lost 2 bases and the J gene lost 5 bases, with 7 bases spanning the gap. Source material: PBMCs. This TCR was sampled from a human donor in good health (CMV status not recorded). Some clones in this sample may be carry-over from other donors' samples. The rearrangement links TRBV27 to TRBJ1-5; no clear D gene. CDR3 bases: TGTGCCAGCAGTTTACAGCCAGATCAGCCCCAGCATTTT. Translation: CASSLQPDQPQHF.